The rows below give T cell receptor beta chains drawn from one sample of a study of OX40 agonist ivuxolimab in advanced cancers. The table came from immunoSEQ multiplex PCR; TCRdb's copy has only in-frame clones and leaves some out. In the table there are tens of thousands of clones, 80% to 90% of which are singletons. The specimen comprised CD4+ or CD8+ T cells sorted from blood, sampled in a trial of the OX40 agonist ivuxolimab. The source is an adult with an advanced solid tumor such as melanoma, head and neck, liver or kidney cancer. The CDR3 runs from the conserved cysteine through the conserved F or W. The D gene is left open where the match is weak. Clone size appears in some rows only: once, few, many, or a class for an expanded clone.

d_call: TRBD1
v_call: TRBV19
j_call: TRBJ2-3
clone_size: once
cdr3_nt: TGTGCCAGTAGTATAGATCGCGACAGGGTCGCAGATACGCAGTATTTT
cdr3_aa: CASSIDRDRVADTQYF

d_call: -
v_call: TRBV29-1
j_call: TRBJ1-2
clone_size: -
cdr3_nt: TGCAGCGTTGAGCCGGGACGGAACTATGGCTACACCTTC
cdr3_aa: CSVEPGRNYGYTF

d_call: -
v_call: TRBV2
j_call: TRBJ1-4
clone_size: -
cdr3_nt: TGTGCCAGCAGTGGGGCAAGGTATAATGAAAAACTGTTTTTT
cdr3_aa: CASSGARYNEKLFF

d_call: TRBD1
v_call: TRBV30
j_call: TRBJ1-3
clone_size: -
cdr3_nt: TGTGCCTGCTCAGGGGGCTTTAGAAACACCATATATTTT
cdr3_aa: CACSGGFRNTIYF

d_call: TRBD1
v_call: TRBV18
j_call: TRBJ2-1
clone_size: -
cdr3_nt: TGTGCCAGCTCTCTGCAGGGGGGACAGGACAATGAGCAGTTCTTC
cdr3_aa: CASSLQGGQDNEQFF

d_call: TRBD1
v_call: TRBV28
j_call: TRBJ2-2
clone_size: -
cdr3_nt: TGTGCCAGCAGTCCAGGGGGGAACACCGGGGAGCTGTTTTTT
cdr3_aa: CASSPGGNTGELFF

d_call: TRBD1
v_call: TRBV6-6
j_call: TRBJ1-1
clone_size: -
cdr3_nt: TGTGCCAGCAGTTACTCGGGCCAGGGGGCGCGTACTGAAGCTTTCTTT
cdr3_aa: CASSYSGQGARTEAFF

d_call: TRBD1
v_call: TRBV9
j_call: TRBJ2-1
clone_size: -
cdr3_nt: TGTGCCAGCAGCGGACAGGGGTTCTGGGAGCAGTTCTTC
cdr3_aa: CASSGQGFWEQFF

d_call: -
v_call: TRBV18
j_call: TRBJ1-1
clone_size: -
cdr3_nt: TGTGCCAGCTCACCACCAGGCAGAGCGAACACTGAAGCTTTCTTT
cdr3_aa: CASSPPGRANTEAFF

d_call: -
v_call: TRBV7-2
j_call: TRBJ1-1
clone_size: -
cdr3_nt: TGTGCCAGCAGCTGGTGGGGTGGGAACACTGAAGCTTTCTTT
cdr3_aa: CASSWWGGNTEAFF

d_call: TRBD1
v_call: TRBV4-1
j_call: TRBJ1-5
clone_size: -
cdr3_nt: TGCGCCAGCAGCCAAGTGGTGACAGGGTTAGGTCAGCCCCAGCATTTT
cdr3_aa: CASSQVVTGLGQPQHF

d_call: TRBD1
v_call: TRBV9
j_call: TRBJ1-2
clone_size: once
cdr3_nt: TGTGCCAGCAGCCCCCGGACAGGGGGCACCGGCTACGGCTACACCTTC
cdr3_aa: CASSPRTGGTGYGYTF

d_call: TRBD2
v_call: TRBV28
j_call: TRBJ2-4
clone_size: once
cdr3_nt: TGTGCCAGCACCCGGGGGGGTTCGGGAGAGAACATTCAGTACTTC
cdr3_aa: CASTRGGSGENIQYF

d_call: -
v_call: TRBV4-3
j_call: TRBJ1-1
clone_size: once
cdr3_nt: TGCGCCAGCAGCCAAGATAGGGGTGGTGGGGCTGAAGCTTTCTTT
cdr3_aa: CASSQDRGGGAEAFF

d_call: -
v_call: TRBV19
j_call: TRBJ1-1
clone_size: -
cdr3_nt: TGTGCCAGTAGCCACAGGAAGAACACTGAAGCTTTCTTT
cdr3_aa: CASSHRKNTEAFF

d_call: -
v_call: TRBV7-6
j_call: TRBJ1-3
clone_size: -
cdr3_nt: TGTGCCAGCAGCCCTACGCACTCTGGAAACACCATATATTTT
cdr3_aa: CASSPTHSGNTIYF

d_call: TRBD1
v_call: TRBV7-3
j_call: TRBJ1-6
clone_size: -
cdr3_nt: TGTGCCAGCAGCTTAACGGCCAGGGGGATGGGTTCACCCCTCCACTTT
cdr3_aa: CASSLTARGMGSPLHF

d_call: -
v_call: TRBV27
j_call: TRBJ2-5
clone_size: -
cdr3_nt: TGTGCCAGCAGTTTATCGGGCGGCCTCCAAGAGACCCAGTACTTC
cdr3_aa: CASSLSGGLQETQYF

d_call: -
v_call: TRBV6-6
j_call: TRBJ2-7
clone_size: -
cdr3_nt: TGTGCCAGTGAAGAGGGGCCTATCTCCTACGAGCAGTACTTC
cdr3_aa: CASEEGPISYEQYF

d_call: -
v_call: TRBV30
j_call: TRBJ2-5
clone_size: -
cdr3_nt: TGTGCCTGGAGTCGACTGGGATCTCAAGAGACCCAGTACTTC
cdr3_aa: CAWSRLGSQETQYF

d_call: -
v_call: TRBV4-3
j_call: TRBJ1-5
clone_size: few
cdr3_nt: TGCGCCAGCAGCCAAGATTTAGCAGGCGGTCAGCCCCAGCATTTT
cdr3_aa: CASSQDLAGGQPQHF

d_call: -
v_call: TRBV6-1
j_call: TRBJ1-2
clone_size: -
cdr3_nt: TGTGCCAGCAGTGAGGTCCCGAGTTCCTATGGCTACACCTTC
cdr3_aa: CASSEVPSSYGYTF

d_call: -
v_call: TRBV11-3
j_call: TRBJ2-5
clone_size: -
cdr3_nt: TGTGCCAGCAGCTTAGACGCGGGGGCAGAGACCCAGTACTTC
cdr3_aa: CASSLDAGAETQYF

d_call: TRBD1
v_call: TRBV28
j_call: TRBJ2-7
clone_size: -
cdr3_nt: TGTGCCAGCAGACCTGGGGGACAGTCCTACGAGCAGTACTTC
cdr3_aa: CASRPGGQSYEQYF